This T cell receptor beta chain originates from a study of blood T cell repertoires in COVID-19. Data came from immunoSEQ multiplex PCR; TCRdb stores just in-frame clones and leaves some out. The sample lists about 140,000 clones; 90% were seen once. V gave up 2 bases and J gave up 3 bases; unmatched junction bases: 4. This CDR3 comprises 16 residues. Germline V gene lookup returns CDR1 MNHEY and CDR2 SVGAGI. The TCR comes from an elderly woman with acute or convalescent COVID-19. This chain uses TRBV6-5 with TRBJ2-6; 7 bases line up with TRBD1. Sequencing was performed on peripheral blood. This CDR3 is CASSYQTGFGANVLTF. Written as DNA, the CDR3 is TGTGCCAGCAGTTACCAGACAGGGTTTGGGGCCAACGTCCTGACTTTC.